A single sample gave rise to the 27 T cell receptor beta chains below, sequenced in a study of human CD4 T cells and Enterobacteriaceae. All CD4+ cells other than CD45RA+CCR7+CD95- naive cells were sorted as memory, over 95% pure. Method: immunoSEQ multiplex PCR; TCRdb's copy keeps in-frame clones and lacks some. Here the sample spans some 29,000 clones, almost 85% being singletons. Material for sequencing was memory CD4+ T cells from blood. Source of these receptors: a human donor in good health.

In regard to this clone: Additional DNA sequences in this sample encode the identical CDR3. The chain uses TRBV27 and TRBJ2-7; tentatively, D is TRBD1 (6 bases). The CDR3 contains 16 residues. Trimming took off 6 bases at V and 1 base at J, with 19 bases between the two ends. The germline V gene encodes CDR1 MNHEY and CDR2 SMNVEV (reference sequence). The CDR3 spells CASRNYPSQGSYEQYF. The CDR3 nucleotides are TGTGCCAGCAGGAATTACCCTTCACAGGGTTCCTACGAGCAGTACTTC.

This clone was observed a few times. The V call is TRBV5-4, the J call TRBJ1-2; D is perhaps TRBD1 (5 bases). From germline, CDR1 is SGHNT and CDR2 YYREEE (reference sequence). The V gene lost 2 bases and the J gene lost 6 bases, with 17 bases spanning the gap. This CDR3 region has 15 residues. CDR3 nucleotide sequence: TGTGCCAGCAGCTTAGGTCCCCTGGGACGTAATGGCTACACCTTC. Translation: CASSLGPLGRNGYTF.

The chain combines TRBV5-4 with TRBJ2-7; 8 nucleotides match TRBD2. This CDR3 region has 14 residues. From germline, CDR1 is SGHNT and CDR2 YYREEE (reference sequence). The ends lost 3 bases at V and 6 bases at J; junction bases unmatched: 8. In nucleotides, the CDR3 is TGTGCCAGCAGCTCGAAGGCGGGAGGCGGCGAGCAGTACTTC. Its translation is CASSSKAGGGEQYF.

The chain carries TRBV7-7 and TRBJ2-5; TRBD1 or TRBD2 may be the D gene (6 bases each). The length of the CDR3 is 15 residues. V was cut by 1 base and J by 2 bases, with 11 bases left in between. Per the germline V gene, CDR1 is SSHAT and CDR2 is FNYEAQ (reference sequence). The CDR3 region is CASSLGGADQETQYF. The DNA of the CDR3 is TGTGCCAGCAGCTTAGGGGGGGCGGATCAAGAGACCCAGTACTTC.

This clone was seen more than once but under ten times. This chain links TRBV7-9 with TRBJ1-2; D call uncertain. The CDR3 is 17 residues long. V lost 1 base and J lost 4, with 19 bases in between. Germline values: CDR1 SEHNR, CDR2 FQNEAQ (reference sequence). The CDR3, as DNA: TGTGCCAGCAGCTTAGAGGTCCTCTCCACGCGTGTCTATGGCTACACCTTC. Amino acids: CASSLEVLSTRVYGYTF.

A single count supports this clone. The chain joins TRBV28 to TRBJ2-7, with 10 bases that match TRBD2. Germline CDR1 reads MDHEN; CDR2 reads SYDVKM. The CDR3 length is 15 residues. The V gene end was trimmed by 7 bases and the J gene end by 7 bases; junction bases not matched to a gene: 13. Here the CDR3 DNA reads TGTGCCAGCAAATATCGGCCTAGCGGGAGTAAAGAGCAGTACTTC. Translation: CASKYRPSGSKEQYF.

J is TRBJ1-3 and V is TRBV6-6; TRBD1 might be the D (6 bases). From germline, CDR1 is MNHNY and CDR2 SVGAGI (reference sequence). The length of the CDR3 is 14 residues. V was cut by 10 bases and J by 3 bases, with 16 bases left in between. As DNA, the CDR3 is TGTGCCACCATGCGGGGGGCCGGTGGAAACACCATATATTTT. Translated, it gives CATMRGAGGNTIYF.

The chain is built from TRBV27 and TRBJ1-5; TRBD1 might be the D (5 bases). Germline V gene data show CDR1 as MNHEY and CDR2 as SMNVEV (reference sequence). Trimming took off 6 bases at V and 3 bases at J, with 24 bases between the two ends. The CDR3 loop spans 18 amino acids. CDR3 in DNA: TGTGCCAGCAGCCGGGGGGGGTTCAGTGGAGGCAACAATCAGCCCCAGCATTTT. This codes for CASSRGGFSGGNNQPQHF.

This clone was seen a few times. This CDR3 reads CASRGQGNTGELFF. The CDR3 coding sequence is TGTGCCAGCAGGGGACAGGGGAACACCGGGGAGCTGTTTTTT. The chain recombines TRBV2 with TRBJ2-2, with TRBD1 matching 9 bases. Looked up from germline, CDR1 is SNHLY and CDR2 is FYNNEI. CDR3 length: 14 amino acids. Unmatched junction bases numbered 0, after V lost 6 bases and J lost 1 base.

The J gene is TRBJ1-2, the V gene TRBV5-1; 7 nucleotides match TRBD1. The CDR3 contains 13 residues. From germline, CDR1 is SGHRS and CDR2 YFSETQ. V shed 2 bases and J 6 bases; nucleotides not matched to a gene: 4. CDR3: CASSLDRADGYTF. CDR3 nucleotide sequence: TGCGCCAGCAGCTTAGACAGGGCGGATGGCTACACCTTC.

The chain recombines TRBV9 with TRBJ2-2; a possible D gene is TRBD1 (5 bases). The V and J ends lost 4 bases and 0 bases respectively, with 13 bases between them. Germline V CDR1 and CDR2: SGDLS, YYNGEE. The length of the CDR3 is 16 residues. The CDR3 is CASSPQGTPNTGELFF. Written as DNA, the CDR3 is TGTGCCAGCAGCCCCCAGGGAACCCCGAACACCGGGGAGCTGTTTTTT.

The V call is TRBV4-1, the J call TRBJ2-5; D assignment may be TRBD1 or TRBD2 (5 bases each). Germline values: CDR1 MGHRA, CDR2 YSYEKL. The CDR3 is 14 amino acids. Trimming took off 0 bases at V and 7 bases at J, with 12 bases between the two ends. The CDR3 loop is CASSQDEGTGTQYF. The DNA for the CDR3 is TGCGCCAGCAGCCAAGATGAAGGGACCGGGACCCAGTACTTC.

CDR3 in DNA: TGTGCCAGCAGCTTAACTGCGAGCAACACTGAAGCTTTCTTT. Translating gives CASSLTASNTEAFF. The chain carries TRBV7-3 and TRBJ1-1; D gene uncertain. The CDR3 length is 14 residues. Trimming took off 0 bases at V and 2 bases at J, with 7 bases between the two ends. The germline CDR1 and CDR2 sequences are SGHTA and FQGTGA.

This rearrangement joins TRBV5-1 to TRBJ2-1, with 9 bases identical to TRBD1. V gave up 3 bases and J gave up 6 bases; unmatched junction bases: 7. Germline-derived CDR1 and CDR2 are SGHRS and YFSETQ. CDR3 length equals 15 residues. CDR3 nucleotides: TGCGCCAGCAGCTCGGGACAGGGATTCGGCAATGAGCAGTTCTTC. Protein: CASSSGQGFGNEQFF.

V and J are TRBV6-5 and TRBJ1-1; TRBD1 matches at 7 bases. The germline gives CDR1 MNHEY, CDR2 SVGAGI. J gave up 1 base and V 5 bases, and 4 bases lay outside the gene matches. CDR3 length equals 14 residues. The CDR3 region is CASSRGTANTEAFF. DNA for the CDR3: TGTGCCAGCAGTCGCGGGACAGCGAACACTGAAGCTTTCTTT.

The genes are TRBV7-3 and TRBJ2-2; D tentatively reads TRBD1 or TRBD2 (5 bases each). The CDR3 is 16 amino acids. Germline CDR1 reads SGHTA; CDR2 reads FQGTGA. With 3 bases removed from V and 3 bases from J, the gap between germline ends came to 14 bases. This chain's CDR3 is CASSLRGASYTGELFF. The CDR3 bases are TGTGCCAGCAGCTTGAGAGGGGCATCTTACACCGGGGAGCTGTTTTTT.

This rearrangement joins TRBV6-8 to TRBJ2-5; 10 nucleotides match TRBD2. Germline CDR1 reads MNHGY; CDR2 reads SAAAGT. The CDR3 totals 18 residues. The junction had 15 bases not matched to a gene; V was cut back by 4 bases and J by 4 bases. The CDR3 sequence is CASSSNSKREGQGETQYF. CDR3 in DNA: TGTGCCAGCAGTTCGAACTCCAAGCGGGAGGGCCAGGGAGAGACCCAGTACTTC.

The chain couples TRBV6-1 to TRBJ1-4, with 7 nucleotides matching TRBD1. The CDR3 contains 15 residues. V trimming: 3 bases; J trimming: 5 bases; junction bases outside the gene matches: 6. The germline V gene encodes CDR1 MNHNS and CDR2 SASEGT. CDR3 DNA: TGTGCCAGCAGTGACGTCGGGACAGAAAATGAAAAACTGTTTTTT. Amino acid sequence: CASSDVGTENEKLFF.

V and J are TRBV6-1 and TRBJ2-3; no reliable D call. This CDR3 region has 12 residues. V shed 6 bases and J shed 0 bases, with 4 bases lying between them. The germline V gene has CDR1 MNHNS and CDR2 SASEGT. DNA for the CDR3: TGTGCCAGCAGCCCCAGCACAGATACGCAGTATTTT. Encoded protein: CASSPSTDTQYF.

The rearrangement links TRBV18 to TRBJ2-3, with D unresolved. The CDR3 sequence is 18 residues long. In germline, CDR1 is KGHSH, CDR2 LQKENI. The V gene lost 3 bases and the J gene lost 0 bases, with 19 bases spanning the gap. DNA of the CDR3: TGTGCCAGCTCACCTACATCTGGACGGTCTACTAGCACAGATACGCAGTATTTT. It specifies CASSPTSGRSTSTDTQYF. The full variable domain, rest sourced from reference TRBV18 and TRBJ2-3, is NAGVMQNPRHLVRRRGQEARLRCSPMKGHSHVYWYRQLPEEGLKFMVYLQKENIIDESGMPKERFSAEFPKEGPSILRIQQVVRGDSAAYFCASSPTSGRSTSTDTQYFGPGTRLTVL.

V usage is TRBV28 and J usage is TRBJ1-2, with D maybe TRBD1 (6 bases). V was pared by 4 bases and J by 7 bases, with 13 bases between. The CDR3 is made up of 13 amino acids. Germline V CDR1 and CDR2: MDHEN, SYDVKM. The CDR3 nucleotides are TGTGCCAGCAGTTCGACAGGTTGGGGTGGCTACACCTTC. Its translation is CASSSTGWGGYTF.

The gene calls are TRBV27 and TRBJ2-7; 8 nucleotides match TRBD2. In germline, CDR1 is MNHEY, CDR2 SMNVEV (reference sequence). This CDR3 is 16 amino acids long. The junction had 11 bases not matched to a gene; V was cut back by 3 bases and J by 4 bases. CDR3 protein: CASSLTSTSEDYEQYF. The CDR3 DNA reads TGTGCCAGCAGTTTGACCTCGACTAGCGAGGATTACGAGCAGTACTTC.

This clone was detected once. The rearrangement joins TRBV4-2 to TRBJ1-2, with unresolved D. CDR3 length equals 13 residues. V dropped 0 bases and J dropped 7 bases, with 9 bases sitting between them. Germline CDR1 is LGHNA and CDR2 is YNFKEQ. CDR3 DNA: TGTGCCAGCAGCCAAGAAGGTTGGGTTGGCTACACCTTC. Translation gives CASSQEGWVGYTF.

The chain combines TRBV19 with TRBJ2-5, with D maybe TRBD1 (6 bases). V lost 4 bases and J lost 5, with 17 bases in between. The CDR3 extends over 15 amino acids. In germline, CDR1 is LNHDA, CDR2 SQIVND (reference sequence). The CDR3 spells CASSTLTGSGETQYF. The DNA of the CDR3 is TGTGCCAGTAGTACCCTAACAGGGAGTGGGGAGACCCAGTACTTC.

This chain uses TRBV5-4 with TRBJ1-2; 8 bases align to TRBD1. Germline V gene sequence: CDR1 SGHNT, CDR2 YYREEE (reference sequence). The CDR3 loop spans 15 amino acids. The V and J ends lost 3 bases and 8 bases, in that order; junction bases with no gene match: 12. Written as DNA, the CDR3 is TGTGCCAGCAGCTACCAAGGACAGGGAGCTTTCGGCTACACCTTC. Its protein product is CASSYQGQGAFGYTF.

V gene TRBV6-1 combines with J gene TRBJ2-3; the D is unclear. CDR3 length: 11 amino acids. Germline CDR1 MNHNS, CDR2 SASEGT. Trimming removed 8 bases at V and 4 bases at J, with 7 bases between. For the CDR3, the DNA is TGTGCCAGCCAATTCTCAGATACGCAGTATTTT. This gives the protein CASQFSDTQYF.

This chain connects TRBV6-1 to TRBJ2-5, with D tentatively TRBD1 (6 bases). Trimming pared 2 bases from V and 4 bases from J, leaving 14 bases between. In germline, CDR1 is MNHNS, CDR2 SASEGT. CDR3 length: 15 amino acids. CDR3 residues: CASSENRAVLETQYF. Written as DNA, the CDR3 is TGTGCCAGCAGTGAAAACAGGGCCGTATTAGAGACCCAGTACTTC.